This T cell receptor beta chain was found in a study of T cell repertoires and HLA-DP antigens (dated by TCRdb to the late 2010s). About the study as a whole: Using HeLa cells transduced to present allogeneic HLA-DP, the study set up an in vitro model of CD4+ T cell alloreactivity. An average DNA input of roughly 0.2 ug was used for sorted CD137+CD4+ samples, compared with about 1,300 ng for pre-culture CD4+ samples. One alloantigen differed from self by one peptide-binding groove amino acid, whereas the other differed by ten, modelling structurally similar versus dissimilar alloantigens. The three donors were two male and one female, with ages ranging from the 18-to-29 to the 60-to-69 age band.

TCRB CDR3 regions were amplified with the immunoSEQ multiplex PCR using forward primers for 54 TRBV segments and reverse primers for 13 TRBJ segments. Pre-culture CD4+ samples were sequenced at deep resolution with a target of 200,000 or so T cell genomes. Sequencing of the amplicons on an Illumina HiSeq System generated 87 bp reads spanning the CDR3. Turning to the authors' computational methods: Correction for PCR and sequencing errors was applied to reads, and CDR3 regions were defined through alignment to IMGT reference sequences. Template and unique rearrangement counts were estimated using synthetic template pools. Clonality was computed by subtracting Pielou's evenness from 1. The Daley-Smith estimator was used to estimate richness. Repertoire overlap was measured with Morisita's index. A clone counted as low-abundance if it appeared in cultured samples but went undetected in the pre-culture repertoire of the same donor. What TCRdb holds here is the immuneACCESS table cut down to in-frame rearrangements. Part of the clones is not present; checked against another copy, under half of the missing clones reflect an unresolved V gene, and the others are unexplained. V, J and clone size reflect that table, while D and trimming were determined from the DNA. The sample table contains approximately 100,000 clones; only one count was recorded for around nine tenths of them. About 1.5% of the sample is in the top ten clones.

As regards this clone: Its antigen is currently not known. Per-nucleotide qualities are absent, and no much larger clonotype sits a single base away.

Magnetic bead negative selection was used to isolate untouched CD4+ T cells from Ficoll-separated PBMC, with purity averaging nearly 98%. Untouched CD4+ T cells were isolated from Ficoll-separated PBMC with magnetic beads, reaching approximately 98% purity with negligible CD8+ contamination. Peripheral blood mononuclear cells came from the buffy coats of a few healthy blood donors, who served as the study's donors. All three donors were CMV seronegative. Genomic DNA was extracted with the DNeasy Blood & Tissue Kit. For each subject, genomic DNA from sorted CD137+CD4+ cells and from pre-culture CD4+ baseline samples underwent TCRB sequencing. CDR1 and CDR2 (LNHDA, SQIVND) derive from the germline V gene (reference sequence). There are 20 amino acids in the CDR3, from cysteine to phenylalanine inclusive. The only DNA kept is the CDR3, 60 bases in frame from the first base. Germline trimming: 2 bases from V, 3 bases from J; junction bases outside gene matches: 19.

Overall study results and their limits: Similar clonality (roughly 0.4) was observed for sorted CD137+ cells against both alloantigens, and this clonality was much higher than that observed in pre-culture samples (roughly 0.041). Separate analysis of naive and memory CD4+ repertoires was not performed. The study was limited by having just a few donors, by relying on a non-physiological HeLa antigen-presenting system, and by using total CD4+ cells as responders. An average cumulative frequency of roughly 33% against one allele and approximately 48% against the other was found for clones undetected before culture.

Sequencing was done on a sample of CD4+ T cells from PBMCs. This TCR derives from a man aged 45-65 years in good health and CMV-seronegative. The chain is encoded by TRBV19 joined to TRBJ2-7, with 10 bases aligning to TRBD2. The nucleotide sequence reads TGTGCCAGTAGTATACCGGTCGACGGGACTAGCGTCGGAGTATTCTACGAGCAGTACTTC. This sequence encodes CASSIPVDGTSVGVFYEQYF.